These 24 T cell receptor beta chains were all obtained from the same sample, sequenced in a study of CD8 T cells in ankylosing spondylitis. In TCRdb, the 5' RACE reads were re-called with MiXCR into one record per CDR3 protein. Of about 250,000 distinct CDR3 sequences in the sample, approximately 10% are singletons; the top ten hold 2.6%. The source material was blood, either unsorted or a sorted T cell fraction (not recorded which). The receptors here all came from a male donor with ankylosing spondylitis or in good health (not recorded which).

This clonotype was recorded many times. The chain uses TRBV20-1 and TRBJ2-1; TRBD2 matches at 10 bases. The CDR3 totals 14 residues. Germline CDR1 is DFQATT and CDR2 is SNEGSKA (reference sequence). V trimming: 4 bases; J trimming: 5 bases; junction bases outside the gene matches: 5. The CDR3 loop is CSATGLAANNEQFF. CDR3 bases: TGCAGTGCTACTGGACTAGCGGCTAACAATGAGCAGTTCTTC.

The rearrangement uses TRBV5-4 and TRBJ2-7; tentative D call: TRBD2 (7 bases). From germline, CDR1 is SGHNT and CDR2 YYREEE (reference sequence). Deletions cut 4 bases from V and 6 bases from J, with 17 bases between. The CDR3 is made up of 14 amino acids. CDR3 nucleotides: TGTGCCAGCAGCACGGCCCGGGGGGCGGGCGAGCAGTACTTC. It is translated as CASSTARGAGEQYF.

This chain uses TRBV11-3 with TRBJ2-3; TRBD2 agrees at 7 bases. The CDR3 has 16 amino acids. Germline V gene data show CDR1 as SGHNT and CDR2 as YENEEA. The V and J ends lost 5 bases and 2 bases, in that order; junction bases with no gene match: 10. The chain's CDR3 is CASSRGESSSTDTQYF. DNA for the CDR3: TGTGCCAGCAGCCGGGGGGAGTCTTCCTCCACAGATACGCAGTATTTT.

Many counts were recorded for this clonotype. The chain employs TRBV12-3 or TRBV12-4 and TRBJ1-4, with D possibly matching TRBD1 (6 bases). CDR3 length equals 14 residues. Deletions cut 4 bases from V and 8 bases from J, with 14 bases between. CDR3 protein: CASSSQGRGEKLFF. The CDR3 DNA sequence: TGTGCCAGCAGTTCACAGGGACGGGGAGAAAAACTGTTTTTT.

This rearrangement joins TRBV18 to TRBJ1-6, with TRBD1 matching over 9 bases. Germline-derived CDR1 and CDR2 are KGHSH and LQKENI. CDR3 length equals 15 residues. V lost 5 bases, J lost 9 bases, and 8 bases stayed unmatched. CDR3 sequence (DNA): TGTGCCAGCTCAACACAGGGGGCAGGAGGTTCACCCCTCCACTTT. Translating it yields CASSTQGAGGSPLHF. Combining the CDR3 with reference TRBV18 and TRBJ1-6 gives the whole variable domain NAGVMQNPRHLVRRRGQEARLRCSPMKGHSHVYWYRQLPEEGLKFMVYLQKENIIDESGMPKERFSAEFPKEGPSILRIQQVVRGDSAAYFCASSTQGAGGSPLHFGNGTRLTVT.

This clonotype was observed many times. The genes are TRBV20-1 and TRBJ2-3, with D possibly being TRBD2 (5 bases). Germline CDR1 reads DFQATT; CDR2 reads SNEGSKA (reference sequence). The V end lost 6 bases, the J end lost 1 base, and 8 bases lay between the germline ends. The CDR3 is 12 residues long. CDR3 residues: CSAKEGTDTQYF. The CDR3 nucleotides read TGCAGTGCGAAGGAGGGCACAGATACGCAGTATTTT.

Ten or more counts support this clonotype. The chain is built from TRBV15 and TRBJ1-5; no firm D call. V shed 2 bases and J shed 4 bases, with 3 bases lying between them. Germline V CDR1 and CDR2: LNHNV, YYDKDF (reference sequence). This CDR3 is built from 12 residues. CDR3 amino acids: CATSRSNQPQHF. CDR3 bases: TGTGCCACCAGCAGATCAAATCAGCCCCAGCATTTT.

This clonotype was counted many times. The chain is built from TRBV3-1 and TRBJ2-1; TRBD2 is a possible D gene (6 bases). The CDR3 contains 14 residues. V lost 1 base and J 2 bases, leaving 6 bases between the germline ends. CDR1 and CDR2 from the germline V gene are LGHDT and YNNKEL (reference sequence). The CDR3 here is CASSQGGTYNEQFF. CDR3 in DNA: TGTGCCAGCAGCCAAGGCGGGACCTACAATGAGCAGTTCTTC.

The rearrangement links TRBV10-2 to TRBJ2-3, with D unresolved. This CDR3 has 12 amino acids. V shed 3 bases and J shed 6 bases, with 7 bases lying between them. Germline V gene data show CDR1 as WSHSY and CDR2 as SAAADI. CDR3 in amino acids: CASSENGDTQYF. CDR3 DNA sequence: TGCGCCAGCAGTGAAAATGGGGATACGCAGTATTTT.

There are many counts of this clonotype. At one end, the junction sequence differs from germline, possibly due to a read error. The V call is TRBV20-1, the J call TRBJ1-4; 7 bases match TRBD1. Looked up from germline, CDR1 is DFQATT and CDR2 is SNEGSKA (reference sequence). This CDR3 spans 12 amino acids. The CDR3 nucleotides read TGTGTACAGGGGCAGAGAGGTGAAAAACTGTTTTTT. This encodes CVQGQRGEKLFF.

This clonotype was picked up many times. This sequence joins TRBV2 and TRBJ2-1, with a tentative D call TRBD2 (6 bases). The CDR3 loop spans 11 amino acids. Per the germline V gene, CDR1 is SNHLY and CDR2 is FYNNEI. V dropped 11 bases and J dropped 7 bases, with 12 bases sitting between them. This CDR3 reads CALVRENEQFF. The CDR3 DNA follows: TGTGCCCTAGTCCGGGAGAATGAGCAGTTCTTC.

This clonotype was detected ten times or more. CDR3 in amino acids: CAWSAADRDTGEQFF. CDR3 in DNA: TGTGCCTGGAGTGCCGCCGACAGGGATACCGGTGAGCAGTTCTTC. V and J are TRBV30 and TRBJ2-1, with TRBD1 identical over 7 bases. Trimming cost V 1 base and J 9 bases; bases outside gene matches: 12. Germline assignment: CDR1 GTSNPN and CDR2 SVGIG (reference sequence). The CDR3 covers 15 residues.

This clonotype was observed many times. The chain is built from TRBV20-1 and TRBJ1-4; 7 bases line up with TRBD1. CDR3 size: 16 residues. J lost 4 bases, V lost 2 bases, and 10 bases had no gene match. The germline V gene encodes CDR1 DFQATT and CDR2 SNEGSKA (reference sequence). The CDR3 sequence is CSARRFRQGLNEKLFF. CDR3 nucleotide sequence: TGCAGTGCTAGACGCTTTCGACAGGGACTTAATGAAAAACTGTTTTTT.

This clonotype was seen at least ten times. The CDR3: CASSHLAGSNTGELFF. As DNA, the CDR3 is TGTGCCAGCAGCCATCTAGCGGGCTCGAACACCGGGGAGCTGTTTTTT. This chain joins TRBV4-2 and TRBJ2-2; 8 bases match TRBD2. Trimming took 3 bases from V and 0 from J; bases not matched to a gene: 3. This CDR3 has 16 amino acids. The V gene's germline CDR1 is LGHNA and CDR2 YNFKEQ.

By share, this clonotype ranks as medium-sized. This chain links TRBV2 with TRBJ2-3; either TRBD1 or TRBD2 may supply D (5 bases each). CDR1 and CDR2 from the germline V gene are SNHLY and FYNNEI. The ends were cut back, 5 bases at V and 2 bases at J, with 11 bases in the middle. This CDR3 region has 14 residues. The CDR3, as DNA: TGTGCCAGCAGTCGGGACGGCCACACAGATACGCAGTATTTT. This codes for CASSRDGHTDTQYF.

The CDR3 bases are TGTGCCACCTCCCAAGACCATGTATACGGAATCCAAGAGACCCAGTACTTC. Its translation: CATSQDHVYGIQETQYF. The chain employs TRBV3-1 and TRBJ2-5; D uncertain. Per germline, CDR1 LGHDT and CDR2 YNNKEL (reference sequence). Trimming pared 10 bases from V and 1 base from J, leaving 25 bases between. The CDR3 is 17 residues long.

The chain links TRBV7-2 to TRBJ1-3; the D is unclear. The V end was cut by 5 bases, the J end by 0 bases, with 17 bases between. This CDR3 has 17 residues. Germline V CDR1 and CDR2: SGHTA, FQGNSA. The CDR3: CASSPLTTGRSGNTIYF. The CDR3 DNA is TGTGCCAGCAGCCCCCTCACGACGGGCCGCTCTGGAAACACCATATATTTT.

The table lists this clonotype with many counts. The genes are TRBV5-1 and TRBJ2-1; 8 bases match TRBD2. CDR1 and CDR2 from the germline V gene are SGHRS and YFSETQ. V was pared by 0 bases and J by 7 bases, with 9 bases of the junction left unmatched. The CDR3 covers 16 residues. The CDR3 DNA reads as TGCGCCAGCAGCTTGGCCGATAGCGGGACGACGAATGAGCAGTTCTTC. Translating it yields CASSLADSGTTNEQFF.

CDR3 amino acids: CASAGLPIGSTDTQYF. The CDR3 nucleotides read TGTGCCTCTGCGGGACTACCAATTGGCAGCACAGATACGCAGTATTTT. This sequence joins TRBV10-3 and TRBJ2-3; TRBD2 matches 7 bases. Losses at the gene ends were 11 bases for V and 0 bases for J; bases not matched to a gene: 14. In germline, CDR1 is ENHRY, CDR2 SYGVKD. This CDR3 contains 16 residues.

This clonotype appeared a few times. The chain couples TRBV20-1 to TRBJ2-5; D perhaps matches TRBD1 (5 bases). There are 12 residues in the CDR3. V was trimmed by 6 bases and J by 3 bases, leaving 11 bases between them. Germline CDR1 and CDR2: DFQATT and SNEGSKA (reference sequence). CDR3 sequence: CSAAAGKETQYF. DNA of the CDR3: TGCAGTGCCGCAGCAGGGAAAGAGACCCAGTACTTC.

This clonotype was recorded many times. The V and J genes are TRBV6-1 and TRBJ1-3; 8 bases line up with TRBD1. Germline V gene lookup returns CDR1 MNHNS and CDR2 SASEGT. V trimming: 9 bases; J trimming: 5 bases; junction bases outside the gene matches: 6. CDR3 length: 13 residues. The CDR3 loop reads CASTDRDRNTIYF. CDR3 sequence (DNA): TGTGCCAGTACGGACAGGGATCGAAACACCATATATTTT.

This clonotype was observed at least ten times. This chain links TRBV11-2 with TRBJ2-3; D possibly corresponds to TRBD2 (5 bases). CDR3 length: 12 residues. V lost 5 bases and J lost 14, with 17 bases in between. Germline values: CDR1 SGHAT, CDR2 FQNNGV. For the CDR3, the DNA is TGTGCCAGCAGCCAGGTCGCGGGTCTTCGGTATTTT. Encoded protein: CASSQVAGLRYF.

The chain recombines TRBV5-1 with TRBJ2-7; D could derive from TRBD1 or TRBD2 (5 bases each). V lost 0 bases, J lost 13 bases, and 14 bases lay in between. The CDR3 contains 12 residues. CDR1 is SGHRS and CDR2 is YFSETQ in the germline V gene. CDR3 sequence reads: CASSLGQGARYF. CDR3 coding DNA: TGCGCCAGCAGCTTGGGCCAGGGAGCAAGATACTTC. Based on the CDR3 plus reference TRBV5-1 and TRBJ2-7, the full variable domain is KAGVTQTPRYLIKTRGQQVTLSCSPISGHRSVSWYQQTPGQGLQFLFEYFSETQRNKGNFPGRFSGRQFSNSRSEMNVSTLELGDSALYLCASSLGQGARYFGPGTRLTVT.

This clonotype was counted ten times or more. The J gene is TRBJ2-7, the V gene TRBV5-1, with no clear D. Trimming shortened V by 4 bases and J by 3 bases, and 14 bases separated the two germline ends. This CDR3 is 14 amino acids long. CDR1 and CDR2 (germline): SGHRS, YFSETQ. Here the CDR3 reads CASSADGGRYEQYF. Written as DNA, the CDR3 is TGCGCCAGCAGCGCGGACGGCGGCCGCTACGAGCAGTACTTC.